These 30 T cell receptor beta chains were sequenced from one sample in a study of CD8 T cells in Susac syndrome (dated by TCRdb to about 2019). The receptor library was made with the immunoSEQ multiplex PCR assay. RNA was extracted with the RNeasy kit and roughly 0.45 to 1 ug was reverse transcribed using random hexamers. Through fastp at Q25 and MiXCR, TCRdb rebuilt clones from the public reads, retaining in-frame beta chains. Rows with one shared CDR3 protein collapse into an entry with the most common genes and DNA. The sample data list 70,000 to 100,000 distinct CDR3 sequences, and 80% to 95% of these were observed just once. The ten largest make up about 0.32% of the sample. The source material was CD8+ T cells from PBMCs. The receptors stem from a human donor in good health.

The chain carries TRBV19 and TRBJ1-5; TRBD1 might be the D (6 bases). V shed 9 bases and J shed 2 bases, with 14 bases lying between them. CDR1 is LNHDA and CDR2 is SQIVND in the germline V gene (reference sequence). The CDR3 totals 14 residues. CDR3 DNA: TGTGCCAGCTCCACAGGGAATGGCAATCAGCCCCAGCATTTT. Amino acids: CASSTGNGNQPQHF.

This clonotype was picked up one time. The chain is built from TRBV1 and TRBJ1-5; the table calls TRBD1, which could not be checked here. TRBV1 corresponds to a pseudogene. This CDR3 has 20 residues. The CDR3, as DNA: TGCACCAGCAGCCAAGATAGTAGGTCAGGGGGCGCGTATAGCAATCAGCCCCAGCATTTT. Encoded protein: CTSSQDSRSGGAYSNQPQHF.

The chain uses TRBV12-3 or TRBV12-4 and TRBJ2-1, with D perhaps matching TRBD1 (6 bases). The CDR3 extends over 14 amino acids. V dropped 6 bases and J dropped 8 bases, with 17 bases sitting between them. The CDR3 bases are TGTGCCAGCAGCCTCACAGGGTCCGGCGATGAGCAGTTCTTC. Its translation: CASSLTGSGDEQFF.

This chain links TRBV5-1 with TRBJ1-1; D ambiguous. The ends were cut back, 1 base at V and 3 bases at J, with 10 bases in the middle. Germline loops: CDR1 SGHRS, CDR2 YFSETQ. This CDR3 has 14 amino acids. CDR3 bases: TGCGCCAGCAGCTTGTGGCGGAGGGACACTGAAGCTTTCTTT. Encoded protein: CASSLWRRDTEAFF.

This chain uses TRBV12-5 with TRBJ2-2; D is possibly TRBD1 (6 bases). CDR3 length: 15 residues. The germline gives CDR1 LGHNT, CDR2 FRNRAP. V gave up 0 bases and J gave up 6 bases, with 11 bases separating them. The chain's CDR3 is CASGLVLRGSGELFF. CDR3 in DNA: TGTGCTAGTGGTTTGGTATTGAGGGGGTCCGGGGAGCTGTTTTTT.

This chain's CDR3 is CASRKGYGYTF. The DNA for the CDR3 is TGTGCCAGCAGAAAGGGTTATGGCTACACCTTC. The chain uses TRBV6-5 and TRBJ1-2; D uncertain. Deletions cut 6 bases from V and 5 bases from J, with 7 bases between. Germline V lookup: CDR1 MNHEY, CDR2 SVGAGI. This CDR3 contains 11 residues.

The rearrangement uses TRBV4-1 and TRBJ1-5, with 10 bases aligning to TRBD1. The germline gives CDR1 MGHRA, CDR2 YSYEKL. CDR3 length: 20 residues. The ends lost 5 bases at V and 2 bases at J; junction bases unmatched: 18. This chain's CDR3 is CASSYTFTGQGISGNQPQHF. The CDR3 DNA follows: TGCGCCAGCAGCTACACTTTCACGGGACAGGGGATTTCTGGCAATCAGCCCCAGCATTTT.

The chain joins TRBV12-3 or TRBV12-4 to TRBJ2-1, with D possibly matching TRBD2 (6 bases). The CDR3 is made up of 14 amino acids. V was clipped by 3 bases and J by 2 bases, with 8 bases between them. As DNA, the CDR3 is TGTGCCAGCAGTTTCGGGGGAACCTACAATGAGCAGTTCTTC. As protein: CASSFGGTYNEQFF.

This chain uses TRBV6-1 with TRBJ1-5; D gene ambiguous. The V gene lost 1 base and the J gene lost 6 bases, with 16 bases spanning the gap. CDR3 length equals 16 residues. The V gene's germline CDR1 is MNHNS and CDR2 SASEGT. The chain's CDR3 is CASSEDPEVVSQPQHF. CDR3 sequence (DNA): TGTGCCAGCAGTGAAGATCCGGAGGTAGTGTCTCAGCCCCAGCATTTT.

V usage is TRBV4-1 and J usage is TRBJ1-2; possible D gene TRBD1, 6 bases. Germline lookup yields CDR1 MGHRA and CDR2 YSYEKL. The length of the CDR3 is 15 residues. V was clipped by 1 base and J by 2 bases, with 11 bases between them. DNA for the CDR3: TGCGCCAGCAGCCAAGGTGGAGGGGGAAACTATGGCTACACCTTC. Translating gives CASSQGGGGNYGYTF.

This sequence joins TRBV9 and TRBJ2-3, with D possibly being TRBD2 (6 bases). Trimming removed 0 bases from V and 6 bases from J, with 11 bases in between. Germline CDR1 SGDLS, CDR2 YYNGEE. The CDR3 extends over 14 amino acids. The CDR3 region is CASSVEGLGDTQYF. The DNA for the CDR3 is TGTGCCAGCAGCGTAGAGGGACTGGGTGATACGCAGTATTTT.

This clonotype was seen a single time. In nucleotides, the CDR3 is TGCGCCAGCAGCCAAGAGCTAGCTGGATCGTACAATGAGCAGTTCTTC. Residues: CASSQELAGSYNEQFF. The V call is TRBV4-1, the J call TRBJ2-1; possible D gene TRBD2, 5 bases. The germline V gene encodes CDR1 MGHRA and CDR2 YSYEKL. The CDR3 totals 16 residues. V was clipped by 0 bases and J by 4 bases, with 13 bases between them.

The chain has TRBV5-1 and TRBJ2-3; no clear D gene. This CDR3 has 15 amino acids. Trimming cost V 1 base and J 2 bases, with 11 bases left between them. In germline, CDR1 is SGHRS, CDR2 YFSETQ. CDR3 amino acids: CASSLSGGLTDTQYF. The CDR3 DNA reads as TGCGCCAGCAGCTTGAGTGGTGGGCTCACAGATACGCAGTATTTT.

This clonotype appeared once. This chain uses TRBV29-1 with TRBJ1-2; TRBD1 matches at 9 bases. Germline V gives CDR1 SQVTM, CDR2 ANQGSEA. Trimming cost V 5 bases and J 4 bases; bases outside gene matches: 2. The CDR3 has 12 amino acids. As DNA, the CDR3 is TGCAGCGTTAAACAGGGGGCCTATGGCTACACCTTC. Its translation: CSVKQGAYGYTF.

The J gene is TRBJ2-3, the V gene TRBV10-3; D not resolved. The length of the CDR3 is 13 residues. Germline V lookup: CDR1 ENHRY, CDR2 SYGVKD. V shed 2 bases and J shed 7 bases, with 10 bases lying between them. The chain's CDR3 is CAISEESPYTQYF. CDR3 bases: TGTGCCATCAGTGAGGAATCCCCTTATACGCAGTATTTT.

The chain employs TRBV21-1 and TRBJ1-5; the table calls TRBD1, which could not be checked here. TRBV21-1 has pseudogene status. This CDR3 spans 14 amino acids. The CDR3 region is CASIGRGDNQPQHF. The CDR3 DNA reads TGTGCCAGCATAGGCAGGGGAGATAATCAGCCCCAGCATTTT.

The V gene is TRBV29-1, the J gene TRBJ1-3; 8 positions match TRBD1. The CDR3 runs 18 residues. V shed 3 bases, J shed 0 bases, and the junction held 13 bases outside the gene matches. Germline V gives CDR1 SQVTM, CDR2 ANQGSEA. The CDR3 loop reads CSVEDPEGQVRSGNTIYF. The CDR3 nucleotides read TGCAGCGTTGAGGACCCCGAGGGACAGGTTCGCTCTGGAAACACCATATATTTT.

V is TRBV27 and J is TRBJ2-7; a weak D match, TRBD1 (5 bases). The CDR3 loop spans 14 amino acids. V was pared by 4 bases and J by 5 bases, with 15 bases between. Germline CDR1 reads MNHEY; CDR2 reads SMNVEV (reference sequence). CDR3 sequence: CASSSTRGRDEQYF. CDR3 sequence (DNA): TGTGCCAGCAGTTCTACCCGCGGCAGGGACGAGCAGTACTTC.

This clonotype has just one count. The rearrangement uses TRBV7-8 and TRBJ2-2; D is unclear. CDR3 length: 14 amino acids. V was cut by 5 bases and J by 6 bases, with 13 bases left in between. The germline V gene encodes CDR1 SGHVS and CDR2 FQNEAQ. The DNA of the CDR3 is TGTGCCAGCAGCGATATGGGTGGATCCGGGGAGCTGTTTTTT. This sequence encodes CASSDMGGSGELFF.

The rearrangement uses TRBV5-4 and TRBJ1-2; D perhaps matches TRBD1 (5 bases). Germline V gene sequence: CDR1 SGHNT, CDR2 YYREEE (reference sequence). The CDR3 is 12 residues long. Trimming removed 4 bases at V and 12 bases at J, with 16 bases between. The CDR3 loop is CASSRRGEGDTF. CDR3 in DNA: TGTGCCAGCAGCCGAAGGGGTGAGGGAGACACCTTC.

This clonotype showed up just a few times. V gene TRBV4-1 combines with J gene TRBJ2-1; D gene unclear. From germline, CDR1 is MGHRA and CDR2 YSYEKL. The CDR3 covers 12 residues. Trimming left V 4 bases short and J 6 bases short, with 7 bases between. This chain's CDR3 is CASSPRLNEQFF. The CDR3 DNA is TGCGCCAGCAGCCCCAGGCTCAATGAGCAGTTCTTC.

The J gene is TRBJ2-1, the V gene TRBV6-5; 10 bases fit TRBD2. Looked up from germline, CDR1 is MNHEY and CDR2 is SVGAGI. This CDR3 is 12 amino acids long. Trimming removed 9 bases from V and 4 bases from J; junction bases left unmatched: 0. The CDR3 bases are TGTGCCAGTAGCGGGGGGTACAATGAGCAGTTCTTC. Its translation is CASSGGYNEQFF.

This sequence joins TRBV29-1 and TRBJ1-1; perhaps TRBD1 as D (5 bases). The germline V and J ends were trimmed by 6 bases and 3 bases, with 17 bases remaining between them. This CDR3 has 14 residues. Germline V gene sequence: CDR1 SQVTM, CDR2 ANQGSEA. The CDR3 DNA sequence: TGCAGCGTAAAACCAGGGAGCCCGGACACTGAAGCTTTCTTT. Amino acid sequence: CSVKPGSPDTEAFF.

This clonotype has just one count. The gene calls are TRBV14 and TRBJ1-1; no definite D call. The germline gives CDR1 SGHDN, CDR2 FVKESK. The length of the CDR3 is 13 residues. Trimming stripped 0 bases from V and 8 bases from J, with 10 bases between. This CDR3 reads CASSQDKRGEAFF. In DNA form, the CDR3 reads TGTGCCAGCAGCCAAGATAAAAGAGGGGAAGCTTTCTTT.

The gene calls are TRBV10-3 and TRBJ2-1; the D is unclear. CDR1 and CDR2 (germline): ENHRY, SYGVKD. V gave up 6 bases and J gave up 1 base, with 7 bases separating them. There are 13 residues in the CDR3. The CDR3, as DNA: TGTGCCATCAGGGACGGATCCTACAATGAGCAGTTCTTC. Its protein product is CAIRDGSYNEQFF.

This chain connects TRBV5-6 to TRBJ2-1; D is undetermined. CDR1 and CDR2 (germline): SGHDT, YYEEEE. Trimming left V 2 bases short and J 10 bases short, with 7 bases between. The CDR3 contains 11 residues. Written as DNA, the CDR3 is TGTGCCAGCAGCTTTGGCAGCGAGCAGTTCTTC. Residues: CASSFGSEQFF.

This chain links TRBV14 with TRBJ1-5; D is unresolved. Trimming took off 5 bases at V and 0 bases at J, with 5 bases between the two ends. Germline loops: CDR1 SGHDN, CDR2 FVKESK. This CDR3 has 13 residues. The CDR3 nucleotides read TGTGCCAGCAGCTCCTATAGCAATCAGCCCCAGCATTTT. Its translation: CASSSYSNQPQHF.

The chain is built from TRBV7-8 and TRBJ1-6, with TRBD1 as a possible D gene (5 bases). V was cut by 5 bases and J by 14 bases, with 22 bases left in between. Germline CDR1 reads SGHVS; CDR2 reads FQNEAQ. The CDR3 totals 15 residues. For the CDR3, the DNA is TGTGCCAGCAGCGATTACCCCGGGACTCTCGAGGCCCTCCACTTT. This translates into CASSDYPGTLEALHF.

This chain connects TRBV20-1 to TRBJ2-1; D is perhaps TRBD2 (6 bases). The CDR3 consists of 15 residues. From germline, CDR1 is DFQATT and CDR2 SNEGSKA (reference sequence). The germline V and J ends were trimmed by 0 bases and 0 bases, with 9 bases remaining between them. The CDR3 DNA reads as TGCAGTGCTAGAGATCGGGAGAGCTCCTACAATGAGCAGTTCTTC. This gives the protein CSARDRESSYNEQFF.

The V call is TRBV14, the J call TRBJ2-7, with unresolved D. V was trimmed by 1 base and J by 2 bases, leaving 6 bases between them. Germline V gene lookup returns CDR1 SGHDN and CDR2 FVKESK. The CDR3 length is 13 residues. The CDR3, as DNA: TGTGCCAGCAGCCAAGGAGGTACCTACGAGCAGTACTTC. It translates to CASSQGGTYEQYF.